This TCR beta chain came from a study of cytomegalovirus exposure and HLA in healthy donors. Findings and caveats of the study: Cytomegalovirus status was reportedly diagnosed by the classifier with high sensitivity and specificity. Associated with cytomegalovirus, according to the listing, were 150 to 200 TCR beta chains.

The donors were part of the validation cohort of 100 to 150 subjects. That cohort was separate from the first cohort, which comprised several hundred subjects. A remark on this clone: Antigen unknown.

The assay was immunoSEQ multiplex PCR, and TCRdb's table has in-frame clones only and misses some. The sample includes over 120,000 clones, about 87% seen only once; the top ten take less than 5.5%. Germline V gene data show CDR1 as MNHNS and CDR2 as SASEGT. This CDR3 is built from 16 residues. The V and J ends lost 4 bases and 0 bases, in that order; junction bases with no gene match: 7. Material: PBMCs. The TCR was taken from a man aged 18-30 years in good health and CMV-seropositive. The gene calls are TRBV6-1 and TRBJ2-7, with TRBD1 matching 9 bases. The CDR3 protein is CASSVQHRGLSYEQYF. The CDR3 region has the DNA TGTGCCAGCAGTGTCCAGCACAGGGGGCTCTCCTACGAGCAGTACTTC.